This T cell receptor (beta chain) was found in a study of CD8+CD57+ T cells in acquired aplastic anemia. Study summary: Mean yield of DNA from sorted CD4+ and CD8+ cells was around 3 ug. General study findings and limits: CD8+ Simpson's diversity did not differ significantly between patients and controls.

The V gene lost 0 bases and the J gene lost 3 bases, with 13 bases spanning the gap. The CDR3 length is 15 residues. From germline, CDR1 is SGDLS and CDR2 YYNGEE. CD8+CD57+ cell expansion, shown by flow cytometry, had occurred in the patients selected for sequencing. This clonotype was observed a single time. The antigen remains undetermined. The template used for profiling TCR beta VDJ and CDR3 was genomic DNA. TCRdb re-analysed the reads in MiXCR, keeping a single row per CDR3 protein. The table includes some 140,000 distinct CDR3 sequences, about 52% detected once. The source of this sequence is a human donor with aplastic anemia. The sequencing sample was made of sorted CD4+, CD8+, or CD8+CD57+ T cells (not recorded which) from PBMCs. The chain links TRBV9 to TRBJ2-7; the D gene is possibly TRBD2 (6 bases). As DNA, the CDR3 is TGTGCCAGCAGCGTAGGGGTTAGCGGATACTACGAGCAGTACTTC. It translates to CASSVGVSGYYEQYF.